The source of this T cell receptor beta chain is a study of CD8 T cells in ankylosing spondylitis. The study, taken as a whole, reports: Past research had described some motif variants in reactive arthritis synovial fluid and blood. One TCR beta motif, made up of about 8 highly homologous variants, appeared characteristic of ankylosing spondylitis blood. Reportedly, matched ankylosing spondylitis synovial fluid was significantly enriched for disease-linked clones.

The sample holds a few counts of this clonotype. Its antigen is as yet unknown. Molecular-barcoded quantitative 5'-RACE produced these TCR beta libraries. TCRdb re-called the 5' RACE reads with MiXCR, one entry per CDR3 protein. Of 150,000 or so distinct CDR3 sequences detected, just over 9.5% appear once; the ten largest clones hold about 15%. V was clipped by 6 bases and J by 0 bases, with 12 bases between them. This CDR3 has 14 amino acids. In germline, CDR1 is SNHLY, CDR2 FYNNEI. Sequences were obtained from blood, either unsorted or a sorted T cell fraction (not recorded which). The gene calls are TRBV2 and TRBJ2-7; D perhaps matches TRBD2 (6 bases). This clonotype originated in a female donor with ankylosing spondylitis or in good health (not recorded which). CDR3 residues: CASRAGPGSYEQYF. CDR3 bases: TGTGCCAGCAGGGCGGGACCCGGCTCCTACGAGCAGTACTTC.